The 17 T cell receptor beta chains reported below all come from one sample, sequenced in a study of cytomegalovirus exposure and HLA in healthy donors. It was with 60 Vbeta and 13 Jbeta primers that the PCR ran. Sequencing was performed with immunoSEQ multiplex PCR; in TCRdb, only in-frame clones are kept and a portion is missing. The sample shows 150,000 to 200,000 clones, around three quarters of them seen only once. Sequenced: PBMCs. Receptor source: a woman aged 25 to 45 in good health and CMV-seronegative.

CDR3 amino acids: CASSFLSSYEQYF. The CDR3, as DNA: TGTGCCAGCAGTTTCTTGAGCTCCTACGAGCAGTACTTC. The genes are TRBV27 and TRBJ2-7; D remains ambiguous. The ends were cut back, 3 bases at V and 0 bases at J, with 6 bases in the middle. This CDR3 comprises 13 residues. From germline, CDR1 is MNHEY and CDR2 SMNVEV (reference sequence).

The rearrangement links TRBV25-1 to TRBJ1-5; TRBD1 might be the D (5 bases). Per the germline V gene, CDR1 is MGHDK and CDR2 is SYGVNS. CDR3 length equals 15 residues. V lost 2 bases and J lost 7, with 15 bases in between. Written as DNA, the CDR3 is TGTGCCAGCAGTGAAGCGGGGTTAGGGGTCCAGCCCCAGCATTTT. As protein: CASSEAGLGVQPQHF.

The chain carries TRBV28 and TRBJ2-5; 9 nucleotides match TRBD1. The germline V gene has CDR1 MDHEN and CDR2 SYDVKM. V gave up 6 bases and J gave up 4 bases; unmatched junction bases: 6. CDR3 size: 14 residues. In DNA, the CDR3 is TGTGCCAGCAGGGGGACAGGGCAGACAGAGACCCAGTACTTC. Protein: CASRGTGQTETQYF. The entire variable domain, with the rest obtained from reference TRBV28 and TRBJ2-5, is as follows: DVKVTQSSRYLVKRTGEKVFLECVQDMDHENMFWYRQDPGLGLRLIYFSYDVKMKEKGDIPEGYSVSREKKERFSLILESASTNQTSMYLCASRGTGQTETQYFGPGTRLLVL.

The chain has TRBV28 and TRBJ2-1, with 12 bases lining up with TRBD2. The CDR3 has 13 residues. The V gene end was trimmed by 8 bases and the J gene end by 4 bases; junction bases not matched to a gene: 0. CDR1 and CDR2 (germline): MDHEN, SYDVKM. The CDR3 spells CASGLAGYNEQFF. As DNA, the CDR3 is TGTGCCAGCGGACTAGCGGGGTACAATGAGCAGTTCTTC.

The rearrangement links TRBV5-8 to TRBJ2-7, with 10 positions matching TRBD2. The CDR3 consists of 15 residues. The ends lost 2 bases at V and 7 bases at J; junction bases unmatched: 9. CDR1 and CDR2 (germline): SGHTS, YDEGEE. The CDR3 coding sequence is TGTGCCAGCAGCTTTCCGAAGACTAGCGGGTGGGAGCAGTACTTC. It specifies CASSFPKTSGWEQYF.

J is TRBJ1-5 and V is TRBV7-9; possible D gene TRBD1, 5 bases. The length of the CDR3 is 16 residues. Per the germline V gene, CDR1 is SEHNR and CDR2 is FQNEAQ (reference sequence). V was pared by 1 base and J by 4 bases, with 14 bases between. CDR3: CASSLGSIGANQPQHF. The DNA for the CDR3 is TGTGCCAGCAGCTTAGGGTCTATTGGGGCTAATCAGCCCCAGCATTTT.

This clone was found once. V and J are TRBV9 and TRBJ1-2; D is uncertain. Germline lookup yields CDR1 SGDLS and CDR2 YYNGEE. Trimming left V 0 bases short and J 2 bases short, with 14 bases between. The length of the CDR3 is 16 residues. The CDR3 coding sequence is TGTGCCAGCAGCGTAGCCCTATCGACTGAAAACTATGGCTACACCTTC. This gives the protein CASSVALSTENYGYTF.

This clone has more than one count but fewer than ten. V is TRBV6-1 and J is TRBJ2-7, with a tentative D call TRBD2 (7 bases). Trimming took 5 bases from V and 1 from J, leaving 15 bases between them. The CDR3 runs 15 residues. CDR1 MNHNS and CDR2 SASEGT come from the germline V gene. CDR3 loop: CASSTRGGVSYEQYF. The CDR3, as DNA: TGTGCCAGCAGTACCCGAGGGGGGGTGTCCTACGAGCAGTACTTC.

The J gene is TRBJ2-7, the V gene TRBV15; a weak D match, TRBD2 (6 bases). The V and J ends lost 3 bases and 3 bases respectively, with 9 bases between them. This CDR3 is built from 13 residues. The germline V gene has CDR1 LNHNV and CDR2 YYDKDF (reference sequence). CDR3 in DNA: TGTGCCACCAGCAGTGTCGGGGGCTACGAGCAGTACTTC. Amino acid sequence: CATSSVGGYEQYF.

The chain joins TRBV7-2 to TRBJ2-5; the match to TRBD1 covers 8 bases. J was trimmed by 3 bases and V by 3 bases; bases with no gene match: 3. Germline CDR1 is SGHTA and CDR2 is FQGNSA. This CDR3 has 14 residues. CDR3 in DNA: TGTGCCAGCAGCTTCCTGACAGGGGAAGAGACCCAGTACTTC. Amino acid sequence: CASSFLTGEETQYF.

V usage is TRBV19 and J usage is TRBJ1-1; D is perhaps TRBD1 (6 bases). Germline CDR1 is LNHDA and CDR2 is SQIVND (reference sequence). V dropped 3 bases and J dropped 0 bases, with 14 bases sitting between them. The CDR3 covers 16 residues. The CDR3: CASSIRTALMNTEAFF. For the CDR3, the DNA is TGTGCCAGTAGTATTAGGACAGCGCTGATGAACACTGAAGCTTTCTTT.

This rearrangement joins TRBV6-5 to TRBJ1-2; the D is unclear. V shed 2 bases and J shed 8 bases, with 12 bases lying between them. There are 13 residues in the CDR3. In germline, CDR1 is MNHEY, CDR2 SVGAGI. CDR3 DNA sequence: TGTGCCAGCAGTTACGAGCGTAACTGGGGCTACACCTTC. This encodes CASSYERNWGYTF.

The chain uses TRBV28 and TRBJ1-2; D is possibly TRBD1 (5 bases). The CDR3 is 13 residues long. V was cut by 7 bases and J by 5 bases, with 14 bases left in between. The germline V gene encodes CDR1 MDHEN and CDR2 SYDVKM. The CDR3 reads CASTLRQLYGYTF. CDR3 sequence (DNA): TGTGCCAGCACCCTAAGACAGTTATATGGCTACACCTTC.

V usage is TRBV5-8 and J usage is TRBJ2-5; 9 bases fit TRBD1. Looked up from germline, CDR1 is SGHTS and CDR2 is YDEGEE. Trimming took 4 bases from V and 1 from J; bases not matched to a gene: 5. The CDR3 runs to 15 residues. DNA for the CDR3: TGTGCCAGCAGCACGGGACAGGGCTTCCAAGAGACCCAGTACTTC. Protein product: CASSTGQGFQETQYF. Variable domain in full (rest from reference TRBV5-8 and TRBJ2-5): EAGVTQSPTHLIKTRGQQATLRCSPISGHTSVYWYQQALGLGLQFLLWYDEGEERNRGNFPPRFSGRQFPNYSSELNVNALELEDSALYLCASSTGQGFQETQYFGPGTRLLVL.

The rearrangement links TRBV5-1 to TRBJ2-5, with 8 bases fitting TRBD1. Losses at the gene ends were 2 bases for V and 3 bases for J; bases not matched to a gene: 3. The CDR3 runs 14 residues. Looked up from germline, CDR1 is SGHRS and CDR2 is YFSETQ. Here the CDR3 DNA reads TGCGCCAGCAGCTTCGGGACAGGAAAAGAGACCCAGTACTTC. Translating it yields CASSFGTGKETQYF.

The chain couples TRBV9 to TRBJ2-1, with 12 bases matching TRBD2. With V trimmed by 8 bases and J by 8 bases, 8 bases remained unmatched. Germline CDR1 and CDR2: SGDLS and YYNGEE. The CDR3 is made up of 14 amino acids. The CDR3 region has the DNA TGTGCCAGTACGACTAGCGGGAGTTCGCATGAGCAGTTCTTC. Encoded protein: CASTTSGSSHEQFF.

This chain links TRBV4-1 with TRBJ1-6; 9 nucleotides align to TRBD1. V gave up 4 bases and J gave up 8 bases; unmatched junction bases: 6. This CDR3 spans 15 amino acids. In germline, CDR1 is MGHRA, CDR2 YSYEKL. This CDR3 reads CASSRVGQGDSPLHF. The CDR3 DNA is TGCGCCAGCAGCCGAGTGGGACAGGGTGATTCACCCCTCCACTTT.